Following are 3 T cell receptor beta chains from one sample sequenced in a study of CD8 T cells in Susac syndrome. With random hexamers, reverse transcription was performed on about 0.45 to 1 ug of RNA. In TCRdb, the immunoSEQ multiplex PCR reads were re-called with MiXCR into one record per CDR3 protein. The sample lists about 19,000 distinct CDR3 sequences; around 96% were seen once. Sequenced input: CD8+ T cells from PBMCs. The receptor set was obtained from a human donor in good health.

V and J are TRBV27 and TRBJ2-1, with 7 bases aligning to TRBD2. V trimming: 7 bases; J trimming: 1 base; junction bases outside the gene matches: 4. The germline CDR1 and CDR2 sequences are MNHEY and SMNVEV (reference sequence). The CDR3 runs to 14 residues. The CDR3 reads CASNGAGSYNEQFF. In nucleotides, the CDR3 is TGTGCCAGCAATGGAGCGGGATCCTACAATGAGCAGTTCTTC.

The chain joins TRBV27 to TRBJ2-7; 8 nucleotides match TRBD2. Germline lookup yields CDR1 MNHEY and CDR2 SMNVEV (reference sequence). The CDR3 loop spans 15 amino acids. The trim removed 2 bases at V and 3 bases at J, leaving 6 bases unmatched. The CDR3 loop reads CASSLAAGGYYEQYF. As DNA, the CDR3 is TGTGCCAGCAGTTTAGCCGCGGGAGGCTACTACGAGCAGTACTTC.

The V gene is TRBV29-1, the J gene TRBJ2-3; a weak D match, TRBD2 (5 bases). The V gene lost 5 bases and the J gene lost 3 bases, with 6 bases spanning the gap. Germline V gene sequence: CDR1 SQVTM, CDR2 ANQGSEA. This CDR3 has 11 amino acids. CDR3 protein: CSVKRTDTQYF. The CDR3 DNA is TGCAGCGTTAAGCGGACAGATACGCAGTATTTT.